This T cell receptor (beta chain) was found in a study of cytomegalovirus exposure and HLA in healthy donors. The PCR was carried out with 60 Vbeta primers and 13 Jbeta primers. In the original analysis: Per a later analysis, the number of unique TCR beta chains was about 80 million, of which some 10 million were shared. Here immunoSEQ multiplex PCR was the method, and the copy in TCRdb shows in-frame clones only, minus some. The D gene and trimming were derived from the DNA, and the V and J assignments and clone size from that table. Counted here are about 200,000 clones, 80% to 90% occurring once; the ten biggest clones make up 2.5% to 3%. In the case of this clone: Antigen: not known.

The germline gives CDR1 MNHEY, CDR2 SVGAGI. The J segment lost 4 bases and the V segment lost 6 bases, leaving 6 bases of the junction unmatched. This CDR3 has 15 residues. Study findings and constraints: It was confirmed in vitro that a few of the CMV-associated chains were specific for CMV antigens.

The source material was PBMCs. This TCR came from a young man in good health and CMV-seronegative. J is TRBJ1-6 and V is TRBV6-5, with 7 bases matching TRBD1. CDR3 nucleotide sequence: TGTGCCAGCAGAGACAGGGTCGATTATAATTCACCCCTCCACTTT. Translation: CASRDRVDYNSPLHF.